Sequencing of this T cell receptor beta chain was carried out in a study of cytomegalovirus exposure and HLA in healthy donors. Findings and caveats of the study: TCR beta V- and J-gene trimming, according to a later analysis, was linked to a missense DCLRE1C variant.

Details on this clone: The antigen is not known.

Use of 60 Vbeta and 13 Jbeta primers characterized the PCR. Here immunoSEQ multiplex PCR was the method, and the copy in TCRdb shows in-frame clones only, minus some. The sample has 100,000 to 150,000 clones, about three quarters seen once. The sequence was collected from a woman aged 55-75 years in good health and CMV-seropositive. Sequencing was done on a sample of PBMCs.

The chain's CDR3 is CASSLGGASYEQYF. The CDR3 DNA sequence: TGTGCCAGCAGCTTAGGGGGCGCGTCCTACGAGCAGTACTTC. The chain employs TRBV7-2 and TRBJ2-7, with a weak D call TRBD1 (5 bases). The CDR3 is 14 residues long. CDR1 is SGHTA, CDR2 FQGNSA, per germline. V gave up 1 base and J gave up 1 base, with 8 bases separating them.